This is a list of T cell receptor beta chains from one sample in a study of T cell responses to AZD1222 COVID-19 vaccine. Clones were read by immunoSEQ multiplex PCR, and TCRdb kept only the in-frame ones, dropping some. In the table there are about 200,000 clones, roughly 92% of which are singletons. The sample in question was peripheral blood, obtained 28 days after the second AZD1222 dose. These receptors were collected from an adult who received the AZD1222 COVID-19 vaccine. The CDR3 runs from the conserved cysteine through the conserved F or W. The order of the fields is clone size, V gene, J gene, D gene, CDR3 protein, CDR3 DNA. A D gene is named only where the DNA matches it firmly. Size is stated for part of the rows, as once, few or many counts, or as a class when the clone is expanded.

clone size: NA
V gene: TRBV6-5
J gene: TRBJ1-2
D gene: TRBD1
CDR3 protein: CASIPGQAGYGYTF
CDR3 DNA: TGTGCCAGCATACCGGGACAGGCAGGCTATGGCTACACCTTC

clone size: NA
V gene: TRBV15
J gene: TRBJ1-1
D gene: NA
CDR3 protein: CATSRGRASNTEAFF
CDR3 DNA: TGTGCCACCAGCAGAGGAAGGGCTTCGAACACTGAAGCTTTCTTT

clone size: NA
V gene: TRBV6-5
J gene: TRBJ2-7
D gene: NA
CDR3 protein: CASSYRQIYEQYF
CDR3 DNA: TGTGCCAGCAGTTACCGTCAGATCTACGAGCAGTACTTC

clone size: NA
V gene: TRBV27
J gene: TRBJ1-3
D gene: NA
CDR3 protein: CASSRIGTTFSGNTIYF
CDR3 DNA: TGTGCCAGCAGTCGAATAGGGACAACCTTCTCTGGAAACACCATATATTTT

clone size: NA
V gene: TRBV27
J gene: TRBJ2-7
D gene: NA
CDR3 protein: CASSSSGYEQYF
CDR3 DNA: TGTGCCAGCAGTTCTAGTGGGTACGAGCAGTACTTC

clone size: NA
V gene: TRBV19
J gene: TRBJ2-1
D gene: TRBD2
CDR3 protein: CASSTRGGRWASENEQFF
CDR3 DNA: TGTGCCAGTAGTACTCGGGGGGGACGGTGGGCTTCGGAGAATGAGCAGTTCTTC

clone size: NA
V gene: TRBV9
J gene: TRBJ2-3
D gene: NA
CDR3 protein: CASSVATGAPLDTQYF
CDR3 DNA: TGTGCCAGCAGCGTAGCTACCGGGGCGCCCCTGGATACGCAGTATTTT

clone size: NA
V gene: TRBV7-9
J gene: TRBJ2-1
D gene: NA
CDR3 protein: CASSFGGYNEQFF
CDR3 DNA: TGTGCCAGCAGCTTCGGGGGCTACAATGAGCAGTTCTTC

clone size: NA
V gene: TRBV4-1
J gene: TRBJ2-7
D gene: NA
CDR3 protein: CASSPAVGSKSYEQYF
CDR3 DNA: TGCGCCAGCAGCCCGGCCGTGGGGTCTAAGTCGTACGAGCAGTACTTC

clone size: NA
V gene: TRBV6-4
J gene: TRBJ2-1
D gene: TRBD2
CDR3 protein: CASSTGTSGRNEQFF
CDR3 DNA: TGTGCCAGCAGTACCGGGACTAGCGGGCGCAATGAGCAGTTCTTC

clone size: NA
V gene: TRBV5-4
J gene: TRBJ1-6
D gene: TRBD1
CDR3 protein: CASRRDRDSPLHF
CDR3 DNA: TGTGCCAGCAGACGGGACAGGGATTCACCCCTCCACTTT

clone size: once
V gene: TRBV21-1
J gene: TRBJ1-3
D gene: NA
CDR3 protein: CASSPGASRFSGNTIYF
CDR3 DNA: TGTGCCAGCAGCCCCGGCGCGAGTCGCTTCTCTGGAAACACCATATATTTT

clone size: NA
V gene: TRBV3-1/TRBV3-2
J gene: TRBJ2-5
D gene: NA
CDR3 protein: CASSQDHRIRLQETQYF
CDR3 DNA: TGTGCCAGCAGCCAAGACCATCGGATACGGCTTCAAGAGACCCAGTACTTC

clone size: NA
V gene: TRBV7-3
J gene: TRBJ2-5
D gene: TRBD2
CDR3 protein: CASSLFGTRQETQYF
CDR3 DNA: TGTGCCAGCAGCTTATTTGGGACTAGGCAAGAGACCCAGTACTTC

clone size: NA
V gene: TRBV3-1/TRBV3-2
J gene: TRBJ1-5
D gene: NA
CDR3 protein: CASSGGRGGQPQHF
CDR3 DNA: TGTGCCAGCAGCGGTGGGAGGGGCGGTCAGCCCCAGCATTTT

clone size: NA
V gene: TRBV9
J gene: TRBJ1-2
D gene: TRBD1
CDR3 protein: CASSGGQGDYGYTF
CDR3 DNA: TGTGCCAGCAGCGGGGGACAGGGGGACTATGGCTACACCTTC

clone size: NA
V gene: TRBV5-1
J gene: TRBJ1-6
D gene: NA
CDR3 protein: CASSLEGDSPLHF
CDR3 DNA: TGCGCCAGCAGCTTGGAGGGGGATTCACCCCTCCACTTT

clone size: NA
V gene: TRBV2
J gene: TRBJ1-2
D gene: TRBD1
CDR3 protein: CASSDGTGGRKYGYTF
CDR3 DNA: TGTGCCAGCAGCGACGGGACAGGGGGACGCAAATATGGCTACACCTTC

clone size: NA
V gene: TRBV18
J gene: TRBJ1-1
D gene: NA
CDR3 protein: CASSLEGGTTEAFF
CDR3 DNA: TGTGCCAGCTCACTGGAGGGCGGTACGACTGAAGCTTTCTTT

clone size: NA
V gene: TRBV28
J gene: TRBJ2-3
D gene: NA
CDR3 protein: CASSLRAFSTDTQYF
CDR3 DNA: TGTGCCAGCAGTTTAAGGGCTTTTAGTACAGATACGCAGTATTTT

clone size: NA
V gene: TRBV5-8
J gene: TRBJ1-5
D gene: TRBD1
CDR3 protein: CASSLRTGEQPQHF
CDR3 DNA: TGTGCCAGCAGCTTGAGGACAGGGGAGCAGCCCCAGCATTTT

clone size: NA
V gene: TRBV9
J gene: TRBJ2-7
D gene: TRBD1
CDR3 protein: CASSGTGGSHEQYF
CDR3 DNA: TGTGCCAGCAGCGGGACAGGGGGGTCCCACGAGCAGTACTTC

clone size: NA
V gene: TRBV5-5
J gene: TRBJ1-2
D gene: NA
CDR3 protein: CASSPRGTLDYGYTF
CDR3 DNA: TGTGCCAGCAGCCCGAGAGGGACGTTAGATTATGGCTACACCTTC

clone size: NA
V gene: TRBV19
J gene: TRBJ1-1
D gene: NA
CDR3 protein: CASSIYRPNTEAFF
CDR3 DNA: TGTGCCAGTAGTATCTACAGACCGAACACTGAAGCTTTCTTT

clone size: NA
V gene: TRBV2
J gene: TRBJ2-7
D gene: TRBD2
CDR3 protein: CASRPPGLVRTYEQYF
CDR3 DNA: TGTGCCAGCAGGCCCCCGGGACTAGTGCGAACCTACGAGCAGTACTTC

clone size: NA
V gene: TRBV5-1
J gene: TRBJ2-5
D gene: NA
CDR3 protein: CASSLGPSDQETQYF
CDR3 DNA: TGCGCCAGCAGCTTGGGGCCTAGCGACCAAGAGACCCAGTACTTC

clone size: NA
V gene: TRBV13
J gene: TRBJ1-1
D gene: NA
CDR3 protein: CASSLVGGGGTEAFF
CDR3 DNA: TGTGCCAGCAGCTTAGTCGGAGGCGGCGGAACTGAAGCTTTCTTT

clone size: NA
V gene: TRBV14
J gene: TRBJ1-2
D gene: NA
CDR3 protein: CASSQDHPGLSPGGYTF
CDR3 DNA: TGTGCCAGCAGCCAAGATCATCCGGGACTTTCTCCGGGGGGCTACACCTTC

clone size: NA
V gene: TRBV19
J gene: TRBJ1-3
D gene: NA
CDR3 protein: CASSITVNSGNTIYF
CDR3 DNA: TGTGCCAGTAGTATAACGGTAAACTCTGGAAACACCATATATTTT

clone size: NA
V gene: TRBV18
J gene: TRBJ1-1
D gene: TRBD1
CDR3 protein: CASSPGTGALTSTEAFF
CDR3 DNA: TGTGCCAGCTCACCGGGGACAGGGGCACTTACTTCCACTGAAGCTTTCTTT

clone size: NA
V gene: TRBV9
J gene: TRBJ2-1
D gene: TRBD1
CDR3 protein: CASSARQGGNEQFF
CDR3 DNA: TGTGCCAGCAGCGCCAGACAGGGTGGCAATGAGCAGTTCTTC